Listed below are T cell receptor beta chains from one sample, sequenced in a study of shared clonotypes between healthy human individuals. Data came from immunoSEQ multiplex PCR; TCRdb stores just in-frame clones and leaves some out. The sample lists under 600,000 clones; almost 97% were seen once. Material for sequencing was naive CD4+ T cells sorted from blood. The receptors shown here come from a woman aged 25 to 39 in good health. CDR3s include the opening cysteine and the closing phenylalanine or tryptophan. D genes are given only for firm matches. Only some rows state a clone size, as once, few, many or a class for expanded clones.

V,size,D,J,CDR3,DNA
TRBV4-1,.,.,TRBJ2-1,CASSFPTAYNEQFF,TGCGCCAGCAGCTTTCCCACGGCCTACAATGAGCAGTTCTTC
TRBV6-1,.,TRBD1,TRBJ2-1,CASSRQGSYNEQFF,TGTGCCAGCAGTCGACAGGGCTCCTACAATGAGCAGTTCTTC
TRBV6-1,.,TRBD2,TRBJ2-1,CASSESASGRTRNEQFF,TGTGCCAGCAGTGAATCCGCTAGCGGGAGGACACGCAATGAGCAGTTCTTC
TRBV10-1,few,TRBD1,TRBJ2-2,CASSELGQGDTGELFF,TGCGCCAGCAGTGAGCTCGGACAGGGGGACACCGGGGAGCTGTTTTTT
TRBV28,.,.,TRBJ1-5,CASRLGNQPQHF,TGTGCCAGCAGGTTGGGCAATCAGCCCCAGCATTTT
TRBV28,.,TRBD1,TRBJ2-7,CASSLGTGIIREQYF,TGTGCCAGCAGCTTAGGGACAGGGATTATTCGGGAGCAGTACTTC
TRBV27,.,.,TRBJ1-2,CASSPLRLYGYTF,TGTGCCAGCAGTCCATTAAGGCTCTATGGCTACACCTTC
TRBV28,.,TRBD1,TRBJ2-5,CASSLSGGETQYF,TGTGCCAGCAGTTTATCAGGGGGAGAGACCCAGTACTTC
TRBV28,.,.,TRBJ1-2,CASSSRARQRGGYTF,TGTGCCAGCAGTTCACGCGCCCGACAGAGAGGCGGCTACACCTTC
TRBV5-1,.,.,TRBJ1-4,CASSLEGYRNEKLFF,TGCGCCAGCAGCTTGGAGGGGTACCGCAATGAAAAACTGTTTTTT
TRBV6-5,.,.,TRBJ2-2,CASSRDQTGELFF,TGTGCCAGCAGTCGGGATCAAACCGGGGAGCTGTTTTTT
TRBV7-3,.,TRBD1,TRBJ1-2,CASSPEGQLYGYTF,TGTGCCAGCAGCCCCGAGGGACAGCTATATGGCTACACCTTC
TRBV28,.,TRBD2,TRBJ2-7,CASSLYRLAGGEQYF,TGTGCCAGCAGTCTCTACAGACTAGCGGGTGGCGAGCAGTACTTC
TRBV6-1,few,.,TRBJ1-5,CASSVALHSNQPQHF,TGTGCCAGCAGTGTGGCCCTTCATAGCAATCAGCCCCAGCATTTT
TRBV5-1,.,.,TRBJ1-4,CASSWSGSSSTNEKLFF,TGCGCCAGCAGCTGGTCAGGGTCGTCGTCAACTAATGAAAAACTGTTTTTT
TRBV19,.,TRBD2,TRBJ2-1,CASSPSRVAGVWNEQFF,TGTGCCAGTAGCCCCAGTCGTGTAGCGGGAGTTTGGAATGAGCAGTTCTTC
TRBV18,.,.,TRBJ1-1,CANKGGLDTEAFF,TGTGCCAATAAAGGGGGTCTGGACACTGAAGCTTTCTTT